These 29 T cell receptor beta chains were sequenced from one sample in a study of neurological immune-mediated disorders. TCRdb reanalysed the 5' RACE reads using MiXCR and keeps one entry per CDR3 protein. This sample has tens of thousands of distinct CDR3 sequences, with about 1.8% found just once. Sequenced: PBMCs. The source of these receptors is a woman aged 40-49 years with multiple sclerosis.

This clonotype was recorded many times. The chain is built from TRBV20-1 and TRBJ1-1, with D hard to call. Germline CDR1 is DFQATT and CDR2 is SNEGSKA (reference sequence). V shed 0 bases and J shed 8 bases, with 16 bases lying between them. The CDR3 runs 14 residues. CDR3 DNA: TGCAGTGCTAGAGATGTGGGCGGCCTGGGGGAAGCTTTCTTT. Translation: CSARDVGGLGEAFF.

This clonotype was seen many times. This chain connects TRBV20-1 to TRBJ2-7, with unresolved D. The germline V and J ends were trimmed by 2 bases and 0 bases, with 5 bases remaining between them. This CDR3 is 12 amino acids long. The germline V gene encodes CDR1 DFQATT and CDR2 SNEGSKA (reference sequence). CDR3 nucleotides: TGCAGTGCTAGATCCAACTCCTACGAGCAGTACTTC. This gives the protein CSARSNSYEQYF.

This clonotype was found many times. V gene TRBV18 combines with J gene TRBJ2-7; tentatively, D is TRBD1 or TRBD2 (5 bases each). The CDR3 is made up of 14 amino acids. Trimming pared 5 bases from V and 1 base from J, leaving 12 bases between. Germline assignment: CDR1 KGHSH and CDR2 LQKENI. CDR3 region: CASSRDGTSYEQYF. For the CDR3, the DNA is TGTGCCAGCTCAAGGGACGGAACTTCCTACGAGCAGTACTTC.

Ten or more counts support this clonotype. The V and J genes are TRBV7-8 and TRBJ2-7; D gene unclear. Deletions cut 1 base from V and 9 bases from J, with 7 bases between. CDR1 and CDR2 from the germline V gene are SGHVS and FQNEAQ. This CDR3 is built from 11 residues. The chain's CDR3 is CASSLEGGQYF. CDR3 DNA: TGTGCCAGCAGCTTAGAAGGCGGGCAGTACTTC.

This clonotype was observed many times. The chain combines TRBV9 with TRBJ1-2, with D tentatively TRBD1 (6 bases). The CDR3 has 15 residues. The germline CDR1 and CDR2 sequences are SGDLS and YYNGEE. V was trimmed by 4 bases and J by 4 bases, leaving 17 bases between them. CDR3 nucleotide sequence: TGTGCCAGCAGCCCCAGGGGATACCCCCTCTATGGCTACACCTTC. It specifies CASSPRGYPLYGYTF.

This clonotype was observed at least ten times. The germline gene is not matched at one end of the junction; a read error may be the cause. V usage is TRBV4-2 and J usage is TRBJ2-4; 8 nucleotides match TRBD2. The CDR3 sequence is 15 residues long. The V gene's germline CDR1 is LGHNA and CDR2 YNFKEQ. CDR3 sequence reads: CASSQDSGATNIQYF. As DNA, the CDR3 is TGTGCCAGCAGCCAAGATAGCGGGGCCACAAACATTCAGTACTTC.

This clonotype has at least ten counts. J is TRBJ2-7 and V is TRBV20-1; possibly TRBD1 for D (6 bases). V lost 7 bases and J lost 6, with 16 bases in between. This CDR3 region has 12 residues. Germline CDR1 is DFQATT and CDR2 is SNEGSKA (reference sequence). In DNA form, the CDR3 reads TGCAGTGTGCTTCGCAGGGGAGTCGAGCAGTACTTC. It is translated as CSVLRRGVEQYF.

The table lists this clonotype with many counts. The V gene is TRBV28, the J gene TRBJ2-1, with D unclear. Trimming shortened V by 5 bases and J by 5 bases, and 7 bases separated the two germline ends. Germline V lookup: CDR1 MDHEN, CDR2 SYDVKM. The CDR3 totals 12 residues. Here the CDR3 reads CASSLQHNEQFF. The CDR3 nucleotides are TGTGCCAGCAGTCTACAACACAATGAGCAGTTCTTC.

This clonotype was recorded at least ten times. The chain employs TRBV5-1 and TRBJ1-6, with a weak D call TRBD1 (6 bases). This CDR3 has 14 amino acids. Deletions cut 3 bases from V and 7 bases from J, with 11 bases between. Per the germline V gene, CDR1 is SGHRS and CDR2 is YFSETQ. The CDR3 sequence: CASSSGQPNSPLHF. The CDR3 DNA is TGCGCCAGCAGCTCCGGACAGCCAAATTCACCCCTCCACTTT.

At least ten counts were recorded for this clonotype. V is TRBV6-5 and J is TRBJ2-7, with D unclear. V lost 8 bases to trimming and J lost 0 bases, with 11 bases between them. CDR3 size: 13 residues. The V gene's germline CDR1 is MNHEY and CDR2 SVGAGI. CDR3 nucleotide sequence: TGTGCCAGCCGCCGAGTGGACTCCTACGAGCAGTACTTC. It yields the protein CASRRVDSYEQYF.

This clonotype was counted ten times or more. The chain joins TRBV9 to TRBJ2-3; D gene ambiguous. Trimming cost V 0 bases and J 1 base, with 3 bases left between them. Germline lookup yields CDR1 SGDLS and CDR2 YYNGEE. This CDR3 region has 13 residues. The CDR3 DNA follows: TGTGCCAGCAGCGTAGTGGGCACAGATACGCAGTATTTT. Translated: CASSVVGTDTQYF.

This clonotype occurred many times. CDR3 sequence: CASRSAFTEAFF. For the CDR3, the DNA is TGCGCCAGCAGAAGTGCATTCACTGAAGCTTTCTTT. The chain combines TRBV5-1 with TRBJ1-1; D is unresolved. Germline CDR1 SGHRS, CDR2 YFSETQ. The ends were cut back, 5 bases at V and 4 bases at J, with 9 bases in the middle. CDR3 length: 12 amino acids. The complete variable domain, with remaining parts taken from reference TRBV5-1 and TRBJ1-1, reads KAGVTQTPRYLIKTRGQQVTLSCSPISGHRSVSWYQQTPGQGLQFLFEYFSETQRNKGNFPGRFSGRQFSNSRSEMNVSTLELGDSALYLCASRSAFTEAFFGQGTRLTVV.

This clonotype was counted many times. The gene calls are TRBV5-1 and TRBJ2-7; perhaps TRBD2 as D (5 bases). The CDR3 has 14 residues. CDR1 is SGHRS and CDR2 is YFSETQ in the germline V gene. V lost 4 bases and J 5 bases, leaving 16 bases between the germline ends. The DNA for the CDR3 is TGCGCCAGCAGCCGGGGTGGGGTCCCGCACGAGCAGTACTTC. Translation: CASSRGGVPHEQYF.

This clonotype came up many times. The chain recombines TRBV20-1 with TRBJ2-1, with unresolved D. In germline, CDR1 is DFQATT, CDR2 SNEGSKA (reference sequence). The V and J ends lost 8 bases and 2 bases respectively, with 19 bases between them. This CDR3 spans 15 amino acids. In DNA form, the CDR3 reads TGCAGTCCCTCTCCCGGGCTAGAGCCCTACAATGAGCAGTTCTTC. Translated, it gives CSPSPGLEPYNEQFF.

This clonotype was recorded at least ten times. J is TRBJ1-6 and V is TRBV6-6, with 10 positions matching TRBD1. The CDR3 loop spans 16 amino acids. Germline V gene lookup returns CDR1 MNHNY and CDR2 SVGAGI (reference sequence). The junction had 11 bases not matched to a gene; V was cut back by 7 bases and J by 8 bases. This CDR3 is CASIWGETGGYSPLHF. For the CDR3, the DNA is TGTGCCAGCATCTGGGGGGAGACAGGGGGCTATTCACCCCTCCACTTT.

For this clonotype: In this CDR3 the conserved last residue, phenylalanine or tryptophan, is missing, so a read error is likely. V is TRBV10-3 and J is TRBJ2-7, with 10 positions matching TRBD1. With 9 bases clipped from V and 0 bases from J, the junction kept 5 bases outside the gene matches. Germline CDR1 reads ENHRY; CDR2 reads SYGVKD. CDR3 length: 14 amino acids. As DNA, the CDR3 is TGTGCCATTAGGGGGACAGGGGACTCCTACGAGCAGTACAAC. It encodes CAIRGTGDSYEQYN.

This clonotype was seen repeatedly, ten times or more. The rearrangement joins TRBV10-2 to TRBJ1-1; tentatively, D is TRBD1 (5 bases). From germline, CDR1 is WSHSY and CDR2 SAAADI. V was shortened by 7 bases and J by 9 bases, with 24 bases between the two germline ends. This CDR3 is 15 amino acids long. The CDR3 loop reads CASMLRGEGKKKAFF. DNA of the CDR3: TGCGCCAGCATGTTAAGAGGGGAAGGAAAAAAAAAAGCTTTCTTT.

This clonotype was observed at least ten times. The chain has TRBV2 and TRBJ1-4; D may be TRBD1 (6 bases). This CDR3 comprises 13 residues. Trimming shortened V by 5 bases and J by 6 bases, and 10 bases separated the two germline ends. Germline V gene lookup returns CDR1 SNHLY and CDR2 FYNNEI. The DNA for the CDR3 is TGTGCCAGCAGTCCCTACAGGGATGAAAAACTGTTTTTT. It encodes CASSPYRDEKLFF.

This clonotype was found many times. J is TRBJ2-1 and V is TRBV7-7; D is uncertain. V lost 2 bases to trimming and J lost 8 bases, with 10 bases between them. CDR1 and CDR2 from the germline V gene are SSHAT and FNYEAQ (reference sequence). CDR3 length equals 13 residues. The CDR3 protein is CASSLYIRDEQFF. The CDR3 nucleotides read TGTGCCAGCAGCTTATATATTAGGGATGAGCAGTTCTTC.

This clonotype was recorded many times. This chain uses TRBV20-1 with TRBJ1-1; 7 nucleotides match TRBD1. The CDR3 extends over 15 amino acids. The junction had 11 bases not matched to a gene; V was cut back by 6 bases and J by 1 base. Germline lookup yields CDR1 DFQATT and CDR2 SNEGSKA (reference sequence). CDR3 sequence reads: CSAPGQTGGNTEAFF. CDR3 bases: TGCAGTGCCCCGGGACAGACTGGAGGGAACACTGAAGCTTTCTTT.

This sequence joins TRBV2 and TRBJ1-5; D unresolved. CDR1 is SNHLY, CDR2 FYNNEI, per germline. V gave up 1 base and J gave up 9 bases, with 10 bases separating them. The CDR3 is made up of 13 amino acids. CDR3 sequence: CASSEEEDRPQHF. In DNA, the CDR3 is TGTGCCAGCAGTGAAGAGGAGGATCGGCCCCAGCATTTT.

The V call is TRBV29-1, the J call TRBJ1-1; D unresolved. The CDR3 runs 13 residues. The germline V gene has CDR1 SQVTM and CDR2 ANQGSEA. V was pared by 3 bases and J by 0 bases, with 8 bases between. CDR3 sequence reads: CSVDPGVNTEAFF. Here the CDR3 DNA reads TGCAGCGTTGACCCCGGGGTGAACACTGAAGCTTTCTTT. Full variable domain (remainder filled in from reference TRBV29-1 and TRBJ1-1): SAVISQKPSRDICQRGTSLTIQCQVDSQVTMMFWYRQQPGQSLTLIATANQGSEATYESGFVIDKFPISRPNLTFSTLTVSNMSPEDSSIYLCSVDPGVNTEAFFGQGTRLTVV.

There are many counts of this clonotype. V and J are TRBV3-1 and TRBJ2-3, with a possible D match to TRBD2 (6 bases). CDR3 length equals 14 residues. Looked up from germline, CDR1 is LGHDT and CDR2 is YNNKEL (reference sequence). Trimming removed 4 bases at V and 3 bases at J, with 11 bases between. CDR3 DNA: TGTGCCAGCAGCCCGATGGGGGGAACAGATACGCAGTATTTT. Its translation: CASSPMGGTDTQYF.

This clonotype was observed at least ten times. The chain has TRBV5-8 and TRBJ2-1, with TRBD2 as a possible D gene (6 bases). This CDR3 is built from 14 residues. Germline lookup yields CDR1 SGHTS and CDR2 YDEGEE. The V end was cut by 4 bases, the J end by 3 bases, with 11 bases between. CDR3 residues: CASSRWGDYNEQFF. In DNA, the CDR3 is TGTGCCAGCAGCCGATGGGGGGACTACAATGAGCAGTTCTTC.

In its sample, this clonotype was seen many times. V usage is TRBV12-3 or TRBV12-4 and J usage is TRBJ2-3, with D hard to call. The V gene lost 5 bases and the J gene lost 8 bases, with 11 bases spanning the gap. The CDR3 covers 12 residues. CDR3 amino acids: CASSPGWGTQYF. DNA for the CDR3: TGTGCCAGCAGTCCCGGGTGGGGTACGCAGTATTTT.

As to this clonotype: It may be a read error: a sequence one base away is much more abundant. This chain joins TRBV5-1 and TRBJ1-2; no definite D call. Trimming shortened V by 0 bases and J by 4 bases, and 10 bases separated the two germline ends. In germline, CDR1 is SGHRS, CDR2 YFSETQ. The CDR3 runs 14 residues. The CDR3: CASSLDKGSYGYTF. CDR3 coding DNA: TGCGCCAGCAGCTTGGACAAGGGAAGCTATGGCTACACCTTC.

This clonotype was counted many times. V is TRBV4-1 and J is TRBJ1-6, with D possibly matching TRBD1 (6 bases). Between the trimmed V and J ends, which lost 3 bases and 9 bases, there was a span of 15 bases. Looked up from germline, CDR1 is MGHRA and CDR2 is YSYEKL. The CDR3 runs 15 residues. The CDR3 nucleotides read TGCGCCAGCAGCCAGGGGGCCACGGTGGGTTCACCCCTCCACTTT. Translated: CASSQGATVGSPLHF.

This clonotype was seen at least ten times. The genes are TRBV27 and TRBJ2-7; D unresolved. The CDR3 runs 14 residues. V lost 6 bases to trimming and J lost 0 bases, with 12 bases between them. Germline loops: CDR1 MNHEY, CDR2 SMNVEV (reference sequence). The CDR3 region is CASRAGGPSYEQYF. In DNA, the CDR3 is TGTGCCAGCAGGGCCGGCGGTCCCTCCTACGAGCAGTACTTC.

Details on this clonotype: A much bigger clone sits one base away, suggesting this may be a read error. This chain joins TRBV24-1 and TRBJ2-5, with D possibly TRBD2 on 5 matching bases. The CDR3 loop spans 12 amino acids. CDR1 and CDR2 (germline): KGHDR, SFDVKD. CDR3 region: CDTEGNQETQYF. The CDR3 bases are TGTGACACCGAGGGAAACCAAGAGACCCAGTACTTC.